The 8 T cell receptor beta chains presented below share a single source sample, sequenced in a study of cytomegalovirus exposure and HLA in healthy donors. Researchers ran the PCR with 60 Vbeta and 13 Jbeta primers. The data were produced by immunoSEQ multiplex PCR, yet TCRdb's version contains in-frame clones alone and is incomplete. The sample records approximately 100,000 clones, 50% to 80% being singletons. The specimen sequenced was PBMCs. The receptor source for this set is a man aged 60-69 years in good health and CMV-seronegative.

This clone was counted only a few times. The chain has TRBV14 and TRBJ1-6; TRBD1 aligns across 11 bases. Germline trimming cut 4 bases from V and 7 bases from J; bases unmatched to any gene: 6. The CDR3 contains 16 residues. Germline V CDR1 and CDR2: SGHDN, FVKESK. CDR3 loop: CASSLTGTGGNSPLHF. In DNA form, the CDR3 reads TGTGCCAGCAGCCTCACCGGGACAGGGGGGAATTCACCCCTCCACTTT.

This chain links TRBV5-4 with TRBJ2-7, with no clear D. The CDR3 is made up of 15 amino acids. The V and J ends lost 0 bases and 1 base respectively, with 11 bases between them. The germline gives CDR1 SGHNT, CDR2 YYREEE (reference sequence). The CDR3 protein is CASSLEGSSSYEQYF. The CDR3 nucleotides are TGTGCCAGCAGCTTGGAAGGTAGCAGTTCCTACGAGCAGTACTTC.

This clone appeared a few times. V usage is TRBV12-5 and J usage is TRBJ2-4; 8 bases fit TRBD2. V gave up 7 bases and J gave up 3 bases; unmatched junction bases: 8. CDR1 and CDR2 from the germline V gene are LGHNT and FRNRAP. This CDR3 contains 15 residues. CDR3 sequence reads: CASAPGGVGKNIQYF. CDR3 nucleotide sequence: TGTGCTAGTGCCCCGGGAGGGGTCGGCAAAAACATTCAGTACTTC.

The V and J genes are TRBV19 and TRBJ1-1; D call uncertain. Germline V gene sequence: CDR1 LNHDA, CDR2 SQIVND (reference sequence). This CDR3 spans 11 amino acids. Trimming shortened V by 6 bases and J by 10 bases, and 12 bases separated the two germline ends. The CDR3 loop is CASRYSRGAFF. The CDR3 DNA follows: TGTGCCAGTAGATACAGCCGTGGAGCTTTCTTT.

The chain is built from TRBV11-3 and TRBJ2-2; D is possibly TRBD1 (6 bases). CDR1 is SGHNT, CDR2 YENEEA, per germline. This CDR3 spans 14 amino acids. Trimming stripped 5 bases from V and 1 base from J, with 8 bases between. The CDR3 region is CASSLTGNTGELFF. CDR3 sequence (DNA): TGTGCCAGCAGCCTGACAGGGAACACCGGGGAGCTGTTTTTT.

Sample share makes this clone medium-sized. V usage is TRBV6-6 and J usage is TRBJ1-5; D may be TRBD1 (5 bases). The germline V gene encodes CDR1 MNHNY and CDR2 SVGAGI (reference sequence). Trimming left V 6 bases short and J 0 bases short, with 9 bases between. The length of the CDR3 is 14 residues. CDR3 loop: CASRDKNSNQPQHF. In DNA form, the CDR3 reads TGTGCCAGCAGGGACAAGAATAGCAATCAGCCCCAGCATTTT.

The chain combines TRBV5-4 with TRBJ2-5; 8 nucleotides agree with TRBD1. J was trimmed by 3 bases and V by 4 bases; bases with no gene match: 5. Germline V gives CDR1 SGHNT, CDR2 YYREEE (reference sequence). The CDR3 sequence is 14 residues long. The CDR3 loop reads CASSAQGDKETQYF. CDR3 nucleotides: TGTGCCAGCAGCGCACAGGGGGATAAAGAGACCCAGTACTTC. Looking up the rest from reference TRBV5-4 and TRBJ2-5 gives the full variable domain: ETGVTQSPTHLIKTRGQQVTLRCSSQSGHNTVSWYQQALGQGPQFIFQYYREEENGRGNFPPRFSGLQFPNYSSELNVNALELDDSALYLCASSAQGDKETQYFGPGTRLLVL.

The genes are TRBV4-1 and TRBJ2-5; 11 bases agree with TRBD2. This CDR3 has 17 residues. In germline, CDR1 is MGHRA, CDR2 YSYEKL. With V trimmed by 1 base and J by 2 bases, 6 bases remained unmatched. The CDR3 DNA is TGCGCCAGCAGCCAAGGAGCTAGCGGGAGGCCACAAGAGACCCAGTACTTC. This sequence encodes CASSQGASGRPQETQYF.